Listed below are T cell receptor beta chains from one sample, sequenced in a study of blood T cell repertoires in COVID-19. Produced via immunoSEQ multiplex PCR; TCRdb's table is partial and in-frame only. The repertoire includes approximately 61,000 clones, under 85% of them detected once, and less than 7% sits in the top ten. Sequenced sample: peripheral blood. The source is a woman between 65 and 79 years old with acute or convalescent COVID-19. CDR3s include the opening cysteine and the closing phenylalanine or tryptophan. The order of the fields is CDR3 DNA, CDR3 protein, clone size, D gene, J gene, V gene. D genes are given only for firm matches. Some rows have no size entry. The others give once, few or many, or a class for an expanded clone.

CDR3nt: TGTGCCAGTACTCAGAGGGCCACCGGACAGGGAACCGGGGAGCTGTTTTTT
CDR3aa: CASTQRATGQGTGELFF
abundance: -
d_gene: TRBD1
j_gene: TRBJ2-2
v_gene: TRBV19

CDR3nt: TGCGCCAGCAGCTTGCAGGGTTTCATCGCCGGGGAGCTGTTTTTT
CDR3aa: CASSLQGFIAGELFF
abundance: once
d_gene: -
j_gene: TRBJ2-2
v_gene: TRBV5-1

CDR3nt: TGTGCCACCCAGGGACAGGGTGTCCCTGAAGCTTTCTTT
CDR3aa: CATQGQGVPEAFF
abundance: -
d_gene: TRBD1
j_gene: TRBJ1-1
v_gene: TRBV28

CDR3nt: TGTGCCAGCAGTGCGGACAGGGGATGGTTGTACGAGCAGTACTTC
CDR3aa: CASSADRGWLYEQYF
abundance: -
d_gene: TRBD1
j_gene: TRBJ2-7
v_gene: TRBV2

CDR3nt: TGCGCCAGCTTTGAGGGGGGGAGCTCCTATAATTCACCCCTCCACTTT
CDR3aa: CASFEGGSSYNSPLHF
abundance: -
d_gene: -
j_gene: TRBJ1-6
v_gene: TRBV5-1

CDR3nt: TGTGCCAGCAGCGATGAGGGTAGCTCCTACAATGAGCAGTTCTTC
CDR3aa: CASSDEGSSYNEQFF
abundance: -
d_gene: -
j_gene: TRBJ2-1
v_gene: TRBV9

CDR3nt: TGTGCCAGCTCACCCCGGGGGTTGGCCCCCCTTGGTTGGCAGTACTTC
CDR3aa: CASSPRGLAPLGWQYF
abundance: -
d_gene: -
j_gene: TRBJ2-7
v_gene: TRBV18

CDR3nt: TGTGCCAGCACGGGGGGGCTAGATACGCAGTATTTT
CDR3aa: CASTGGLDTQYF
abundance: -
d_gene: TRBD2
j_gene: TRBJ2-3
v_gene: TRBV28

CDR3nt: TGCGCCAGCAACATCGGCAGCTTCAGCGGGGGGCCGCCCTACGAGCAGTACTTC
CDR3aa: CASNIGSFSGGPPYEQYF
abundance: few
d_gene: TRBD2
j_gene: TRBJ2-7
v_gene: TRBV5-1

CDR3nt: TGTGCCAGCAGCCAACGAGGGGGATCTGGAAACACCATATATTTT
CDR3aa: CASSQRGGSGNTIYF
abundance: -
d_gene: -
j_gene: TRBJ1-3
v_gene: TRBV3-1/TRBV3-2

CDR3nt: TGTGCCAGCTCGGAGGATGGGGAGACCCAGTACTTC
CDR3aa: CASSEDGETQYF
abundance: -
d_gene: -
j_gene: TRBJ2-5
v_gene: TRBV18

CDR3nt: TGCGCCAGCAGCCCTTGGAGTAGCGGCTACACCTTC
CDR3aa: CASSPWSSGYTF
abundance: -
d_gene: -
j_gene: TRBJ1-2
v_gene: TRBV5-1

CDR3nt: TGCGCCAGCAGAGATACGAGCGCCTCGCAATCTACCTACTATGGCTACACCTTC
CDR3aa: CASRDTSASQSTYYGYTF
abundance: once
d_gene: -
j_gene: TRBJ1-2
v_gene: TRBV10-2

CDR3nt: TGTGCCAGCGCTTCCCCGGGACAGATAAACCAGCCCCAGCATTTT
CDR3aa: CASASPGQINQPQHF
abundance: once
d_gene: TRBD1
j_gene: TRBJ1-5
v_gene: TRBV27

CDR3nt: TGTGCCAGCAGTTATTTGCGGGGGCCCCAGCATTTT
CDR3aa: CASSYLRGPQHF
abundance: -
d_gene: -
j_gene: TRBJ1-5
v_gene: TRBV6-2/TRBV6-3

CDR3nt: TGTGCCAGTAGTCGTAGCGGGGGGGAACCAACTAGCACAGATACGCAGTATTTT
CDR3aa: CASSRSGGEPTSTDTQYF
abundance: -
d_gene: TRBD2
j_gene: TRBJ2-3
v_gene: TRBV19

CDR3nt: TGTGCCAGCAGCTGGGACAGGGAAAGCAATCAGCCCCAGCATTTT
CDR3aa: CASSWDRESNQPQHF
abundance: once
d_gene: TRBD1
j_gene: TRBJ1-5
v_gene: TRBV6-2/TRBV6-3

CDR3nt: TGTGCCAGCAGTTTGACAGAGACGAATTCACCCCTCCACTTT
CDR3aa: CASSLTETNSPLHF
abundance: -
d_gene: -
j_gene: TRBJ1-6
v_gene: TRBV6-6

CDR3nt: TGTGCCAGCAGCTCACAGAGCGGGGCCTCGTACCAAGAGACCCAGTACTTC
CDR3aa: CASSSQSGASYQETQYF
abundance: -
d_gene: TRBD2
j_gene: TRBJ2-5
v_gene: TRBV13

CDR3nt: TGTGCCAGCAGTTACTCGGGCCGGGGGGGCTACACCTTC
CDR3aa: CASSYSGRGGYTF
abundance: few
d_gene: -
j_gene: TRBJ1-2
v_gene: TRBV6-5

CDR3nt: TGCGCCAGCAGCTGGGGTCAGGGGAACACTGAAGCTTTCTTT
CDR3aa: CASSWGQGNTEAFF
abundance: -
d_gene: -
j_gene: TRBJ1-1
v_gene: TRBV5-1

CDR3nt: TGTGCCAGCAGCTCCTCCGGGACTACCCACAATGAGCAGTTCTTC
CDR3aa: CASSSSGTTHNEQFF
abundance: -
d_gene: TRBD2
j_gene: TRBJ2-1
v_gene: TRBV7-2

CDR3nt: TGTGCCAGCAGTACTTGGTTCCAAGAGACCCAGTACTTC
CDR3aa: CASSTWFQETQYF
abundance: -
d_gene: -
j_gene: TRBJ2-5
v_gene: TRBV7-2

CDR3nt: TGCGCCAGCAGACAAGCGGCGGGGGGGCAGAGAGAGACCCAGTACTTC
CDR3aa: CASRQAAGGQRETQYF
abundance: -
d_gene: TRBD2
j_gene: TRBJ2-5
v_gene: TRBV5-1